This TCR beta chain was recorded in a study of a mutant IDH1 vaccine in newly diagnosed glioma. The repertoire was sequenced with immunoSEQ multiplex PCR; TCRdb's copy has only in-frame clones and lacks some. The sample shows fewer than 75,000 clones, about 81% of them seen only once. This clone came up once. What it binds is unknown. The CDR3 is 14 residues long. V lost 2 bases, J lost 7 bases, and 16 bases lay in between. Germline V gene lookup returns CDR1 SGDLS and CDR2 YYNGEE. Time point indicated: week 11, during vaccination. The vaccine gave 300 ug of a 20-mer mutant IDH1 peptide subcutaneously per dose.

The receptor was isolated from a woman aged 50 to 65 with glioma. Sequenced here: PBMCs, sampled from a glioma patient whose treatment included an IDH1 peptide vaccine. This chain uses TRBV9 with TRBJ2-7; tentatively, D is TRBD2 (6 bases). CDR3 loop: CASSVRGMSEEQYF. CDR3 bases: TGTGCCAGCAGCGTTCGGGGGATGAGTGAAGAGCAGTACTTC.